One sample yielded the 5 T cell receptor beta chains listed below, sequenced in a study of T cell responses to AZD1222 COVID-19 vaccine. The repertoire was sequenced with immunoSEQ multiplex PCR; TCRdb's copy has only in-frame clones and lacks some. The sample records around 140,000 clones, just over 90% being singletons. Sequencing was performed on peripheral blood, taken on day 0 of AZD1222 vaccination. Source of these receptors: an adult in good health.

This rearrangement joins TRBV6-4 to TRBJ2-2; D is undetermined. V lost 5 bases and J 4 bases, leaving 14 bases between the germline ends. The CDR3 length is 15 residues. Germline assignment: CDR1 MRHNA and CDR2 SNTAGT. The CDR3 DNA sequence: TGTGCCAGCAGTCCGGGCCAAGCCGGCACCGGGGAGCTGTTTTTT. It encodes CASSPGQAGTGELFF.

This sequence joins TRBV20-1 and TRBJ2-7, with D tentatively TRBD1 or TRBD2 (5 bases each). Germline loops: CDR1 DFQATT, CDR2 SNEGSKA (reference sequence). V lost 7 bases and J 3 bases, leaving 10 bases between the germline ends. This CDR3 has 11 residues. CDR3 sequence reads: CSVSGGYEQYF. In nucleotides, the CDR3 is TGCAGTGTTAGTGGGGGCTACGAGCAGTACTTC.

This chain joins TRBV5-1 and TRBJ1-4; weak D call: TRBD1 (6 bases). Trimming cost V 5 bases and J 5 bases, with 16 bases left between them. The CDR3 covers 15 residues. Germline CDR1 reads SGHRS; CDR2 reads YFSETQ. This CDR3 reads CASSSNRVPNEKLFF. The DNA for the CDR3 is TGCGCCAGCAGTTCTAACAGGGTCCCCAATGAAAAACTGTTTTTT.

The chain has TRBV3-1 (or the pseudogene TRBV3-2) and TRBJ2-3; 13 bases line up with TRBD2. The germline gives CDR1 LGHDT, CDR2 YNNKEL (reference sequence). The CDR3 length is 19 residues. J lost 8 bases, V lost 1 base, and 15 bases had no gene match. The CDR3 region is CASSQAQLAGGPEFGTQYF. CDR3 nucleotides: TGTGCCAGCAGCCAAGCCCAACTAGCGGGGGGGCCTGAATTCGGTACGCAGTATTTT.

The J gene is TRBJ1-2, the V gene TRBV28; 8 bases align to TRBD1. CDR3 length: 14 residues. The V segment lost 2 bases and the J segment 6 bases; nucleotides outside the gene matches: 5. The germline CDR1 and CDR2 sequences are MDHEN and SYDVKM. CDR3 amino acids: CASSLPGGVDGYTF. The CDR3 nucleotides are TGTGCCAGCAGTTTACCAGGGGGCGTGGATGGCTACACCTTC.